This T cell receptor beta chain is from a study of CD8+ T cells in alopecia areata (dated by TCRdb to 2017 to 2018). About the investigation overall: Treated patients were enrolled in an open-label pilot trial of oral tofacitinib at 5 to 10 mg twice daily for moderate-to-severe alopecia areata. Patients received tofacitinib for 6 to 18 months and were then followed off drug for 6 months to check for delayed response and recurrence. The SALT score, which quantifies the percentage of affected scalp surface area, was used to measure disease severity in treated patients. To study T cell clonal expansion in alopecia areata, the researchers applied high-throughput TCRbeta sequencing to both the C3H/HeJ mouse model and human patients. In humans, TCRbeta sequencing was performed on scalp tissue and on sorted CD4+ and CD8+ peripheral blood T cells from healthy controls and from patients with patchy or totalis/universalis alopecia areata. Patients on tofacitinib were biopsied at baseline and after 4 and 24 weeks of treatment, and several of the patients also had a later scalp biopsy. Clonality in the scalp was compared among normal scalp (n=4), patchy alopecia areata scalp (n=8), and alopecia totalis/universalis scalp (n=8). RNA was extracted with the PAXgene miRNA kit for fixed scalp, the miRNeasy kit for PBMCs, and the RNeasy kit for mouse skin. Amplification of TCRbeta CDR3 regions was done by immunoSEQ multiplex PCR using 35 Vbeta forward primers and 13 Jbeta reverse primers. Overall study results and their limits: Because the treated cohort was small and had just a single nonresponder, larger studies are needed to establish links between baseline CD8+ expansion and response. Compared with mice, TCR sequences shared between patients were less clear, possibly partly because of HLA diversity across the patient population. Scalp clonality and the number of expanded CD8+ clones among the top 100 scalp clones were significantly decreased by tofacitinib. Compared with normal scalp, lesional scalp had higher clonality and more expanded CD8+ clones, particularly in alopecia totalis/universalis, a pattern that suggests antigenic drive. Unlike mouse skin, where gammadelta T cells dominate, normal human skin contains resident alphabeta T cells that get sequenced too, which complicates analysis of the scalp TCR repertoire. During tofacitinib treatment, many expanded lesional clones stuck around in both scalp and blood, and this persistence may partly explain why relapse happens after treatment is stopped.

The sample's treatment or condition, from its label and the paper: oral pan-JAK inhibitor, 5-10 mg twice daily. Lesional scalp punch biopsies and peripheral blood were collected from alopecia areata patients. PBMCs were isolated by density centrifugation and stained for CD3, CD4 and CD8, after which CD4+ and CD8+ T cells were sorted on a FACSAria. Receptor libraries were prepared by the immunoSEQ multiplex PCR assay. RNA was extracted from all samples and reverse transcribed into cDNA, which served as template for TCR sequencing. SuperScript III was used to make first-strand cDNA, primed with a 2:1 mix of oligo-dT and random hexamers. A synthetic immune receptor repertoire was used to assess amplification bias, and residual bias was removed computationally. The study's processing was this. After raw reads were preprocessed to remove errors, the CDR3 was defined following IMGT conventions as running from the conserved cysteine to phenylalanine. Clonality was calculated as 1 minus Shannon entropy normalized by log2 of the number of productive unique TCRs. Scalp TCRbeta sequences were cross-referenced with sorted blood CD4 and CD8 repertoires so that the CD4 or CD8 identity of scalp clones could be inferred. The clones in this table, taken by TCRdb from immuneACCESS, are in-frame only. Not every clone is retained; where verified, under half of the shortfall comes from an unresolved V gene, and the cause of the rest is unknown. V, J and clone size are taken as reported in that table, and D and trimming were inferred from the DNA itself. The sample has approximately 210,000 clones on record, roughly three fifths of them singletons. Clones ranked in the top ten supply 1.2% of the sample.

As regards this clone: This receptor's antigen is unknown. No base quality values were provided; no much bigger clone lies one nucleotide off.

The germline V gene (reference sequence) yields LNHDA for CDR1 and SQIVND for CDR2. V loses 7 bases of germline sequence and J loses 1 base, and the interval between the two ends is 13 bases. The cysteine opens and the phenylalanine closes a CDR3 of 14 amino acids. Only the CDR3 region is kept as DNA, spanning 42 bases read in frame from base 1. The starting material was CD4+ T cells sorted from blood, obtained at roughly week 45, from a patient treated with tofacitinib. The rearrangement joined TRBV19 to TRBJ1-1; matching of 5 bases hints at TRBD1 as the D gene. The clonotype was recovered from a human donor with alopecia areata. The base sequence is TGTGCCAGTACCTATTGGGGGGGGAACACTGAAGCTTTCTTT. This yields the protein CASTYWGGNTEAFF.